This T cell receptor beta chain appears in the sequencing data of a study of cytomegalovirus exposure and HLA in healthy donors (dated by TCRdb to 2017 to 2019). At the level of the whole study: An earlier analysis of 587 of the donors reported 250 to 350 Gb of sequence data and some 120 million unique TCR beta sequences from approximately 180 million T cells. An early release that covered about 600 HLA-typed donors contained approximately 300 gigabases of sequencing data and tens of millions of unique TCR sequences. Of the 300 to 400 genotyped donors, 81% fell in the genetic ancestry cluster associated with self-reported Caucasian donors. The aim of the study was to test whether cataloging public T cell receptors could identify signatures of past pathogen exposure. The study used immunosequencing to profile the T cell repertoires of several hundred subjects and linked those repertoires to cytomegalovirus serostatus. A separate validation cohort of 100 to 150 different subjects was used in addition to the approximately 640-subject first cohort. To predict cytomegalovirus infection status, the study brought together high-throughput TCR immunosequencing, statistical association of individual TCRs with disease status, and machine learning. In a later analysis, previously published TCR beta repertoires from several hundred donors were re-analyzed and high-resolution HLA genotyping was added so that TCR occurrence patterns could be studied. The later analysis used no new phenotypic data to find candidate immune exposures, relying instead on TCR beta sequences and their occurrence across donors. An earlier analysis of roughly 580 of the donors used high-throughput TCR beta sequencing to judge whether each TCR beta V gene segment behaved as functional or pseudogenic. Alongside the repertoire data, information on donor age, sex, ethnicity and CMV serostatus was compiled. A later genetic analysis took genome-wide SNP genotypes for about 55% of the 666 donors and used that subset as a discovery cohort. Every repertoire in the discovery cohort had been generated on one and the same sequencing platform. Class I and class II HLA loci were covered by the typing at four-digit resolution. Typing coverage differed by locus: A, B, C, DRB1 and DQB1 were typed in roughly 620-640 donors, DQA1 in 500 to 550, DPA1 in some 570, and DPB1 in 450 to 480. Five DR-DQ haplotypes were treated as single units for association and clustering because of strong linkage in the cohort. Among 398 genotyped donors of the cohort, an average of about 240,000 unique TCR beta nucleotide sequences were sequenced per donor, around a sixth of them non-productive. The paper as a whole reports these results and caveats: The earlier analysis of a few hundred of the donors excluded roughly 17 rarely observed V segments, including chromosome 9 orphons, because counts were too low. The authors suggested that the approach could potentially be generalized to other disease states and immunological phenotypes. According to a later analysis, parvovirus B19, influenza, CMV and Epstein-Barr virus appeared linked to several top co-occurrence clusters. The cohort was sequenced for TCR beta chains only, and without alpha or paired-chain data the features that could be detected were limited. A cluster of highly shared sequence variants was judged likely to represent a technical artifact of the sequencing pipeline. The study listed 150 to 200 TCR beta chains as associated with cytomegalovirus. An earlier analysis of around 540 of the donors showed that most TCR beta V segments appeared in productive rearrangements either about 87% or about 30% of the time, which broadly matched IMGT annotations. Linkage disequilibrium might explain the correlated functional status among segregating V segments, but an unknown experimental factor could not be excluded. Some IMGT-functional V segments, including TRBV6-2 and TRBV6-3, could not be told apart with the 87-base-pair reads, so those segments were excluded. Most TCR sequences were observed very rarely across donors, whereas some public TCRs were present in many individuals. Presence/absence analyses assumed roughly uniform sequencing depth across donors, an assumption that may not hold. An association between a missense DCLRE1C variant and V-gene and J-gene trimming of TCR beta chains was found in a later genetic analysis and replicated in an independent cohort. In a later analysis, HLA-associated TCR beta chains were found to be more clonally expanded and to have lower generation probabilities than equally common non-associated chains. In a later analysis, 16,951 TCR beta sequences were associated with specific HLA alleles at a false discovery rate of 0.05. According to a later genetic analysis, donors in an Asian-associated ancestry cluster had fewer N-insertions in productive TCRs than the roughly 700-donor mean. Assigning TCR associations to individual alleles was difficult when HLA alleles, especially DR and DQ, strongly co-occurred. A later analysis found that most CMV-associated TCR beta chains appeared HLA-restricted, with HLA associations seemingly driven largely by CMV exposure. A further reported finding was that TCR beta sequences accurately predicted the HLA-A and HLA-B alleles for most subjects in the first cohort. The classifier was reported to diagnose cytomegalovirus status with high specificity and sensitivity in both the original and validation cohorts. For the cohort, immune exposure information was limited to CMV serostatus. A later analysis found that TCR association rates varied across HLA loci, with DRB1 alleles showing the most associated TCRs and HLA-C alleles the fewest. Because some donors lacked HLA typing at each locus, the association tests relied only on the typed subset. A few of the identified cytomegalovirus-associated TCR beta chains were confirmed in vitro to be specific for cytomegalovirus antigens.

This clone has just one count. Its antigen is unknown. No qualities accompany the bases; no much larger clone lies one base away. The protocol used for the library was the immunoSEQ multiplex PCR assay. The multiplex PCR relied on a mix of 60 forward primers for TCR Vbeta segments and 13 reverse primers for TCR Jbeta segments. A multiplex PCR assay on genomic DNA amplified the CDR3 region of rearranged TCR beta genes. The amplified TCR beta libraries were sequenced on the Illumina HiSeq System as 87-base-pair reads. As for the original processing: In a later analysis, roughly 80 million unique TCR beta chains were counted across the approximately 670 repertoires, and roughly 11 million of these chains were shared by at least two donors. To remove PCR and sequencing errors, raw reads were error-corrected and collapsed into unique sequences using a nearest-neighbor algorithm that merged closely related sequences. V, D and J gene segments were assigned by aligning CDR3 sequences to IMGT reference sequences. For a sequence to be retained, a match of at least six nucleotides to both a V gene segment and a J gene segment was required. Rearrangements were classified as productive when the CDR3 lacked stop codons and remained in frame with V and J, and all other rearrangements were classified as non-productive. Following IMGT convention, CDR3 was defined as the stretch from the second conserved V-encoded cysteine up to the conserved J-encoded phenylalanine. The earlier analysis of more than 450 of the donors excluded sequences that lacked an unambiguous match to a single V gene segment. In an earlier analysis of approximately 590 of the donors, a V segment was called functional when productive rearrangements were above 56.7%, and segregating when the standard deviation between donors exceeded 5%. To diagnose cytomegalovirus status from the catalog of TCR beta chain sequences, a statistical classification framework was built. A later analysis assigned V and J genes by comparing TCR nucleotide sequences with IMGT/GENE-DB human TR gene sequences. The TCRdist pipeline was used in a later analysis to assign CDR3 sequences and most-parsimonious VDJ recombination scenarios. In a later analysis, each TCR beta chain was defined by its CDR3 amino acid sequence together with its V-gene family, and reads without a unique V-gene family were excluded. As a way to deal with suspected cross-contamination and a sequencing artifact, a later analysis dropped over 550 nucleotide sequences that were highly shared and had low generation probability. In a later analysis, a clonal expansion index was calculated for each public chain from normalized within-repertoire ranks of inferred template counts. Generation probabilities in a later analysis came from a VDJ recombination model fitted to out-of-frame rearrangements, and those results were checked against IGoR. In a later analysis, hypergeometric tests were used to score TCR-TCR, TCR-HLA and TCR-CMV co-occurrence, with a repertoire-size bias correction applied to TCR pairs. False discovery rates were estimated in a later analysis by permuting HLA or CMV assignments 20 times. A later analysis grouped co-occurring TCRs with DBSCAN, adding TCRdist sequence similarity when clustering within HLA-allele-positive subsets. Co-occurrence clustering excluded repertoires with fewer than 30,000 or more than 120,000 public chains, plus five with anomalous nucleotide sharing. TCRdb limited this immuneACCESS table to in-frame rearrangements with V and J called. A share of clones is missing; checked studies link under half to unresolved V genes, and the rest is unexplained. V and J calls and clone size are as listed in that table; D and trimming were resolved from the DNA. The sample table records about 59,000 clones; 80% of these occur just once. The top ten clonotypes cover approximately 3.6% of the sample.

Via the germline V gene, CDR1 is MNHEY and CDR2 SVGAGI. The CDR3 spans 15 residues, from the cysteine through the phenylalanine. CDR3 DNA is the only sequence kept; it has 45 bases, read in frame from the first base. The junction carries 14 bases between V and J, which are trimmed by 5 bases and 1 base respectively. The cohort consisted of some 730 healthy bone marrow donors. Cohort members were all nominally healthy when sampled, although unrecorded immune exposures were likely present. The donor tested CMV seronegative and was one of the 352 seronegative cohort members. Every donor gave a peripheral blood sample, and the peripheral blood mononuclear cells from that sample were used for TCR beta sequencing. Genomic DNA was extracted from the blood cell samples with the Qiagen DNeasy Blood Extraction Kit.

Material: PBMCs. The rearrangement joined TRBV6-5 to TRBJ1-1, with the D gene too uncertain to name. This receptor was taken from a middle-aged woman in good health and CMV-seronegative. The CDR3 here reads CASSRSTGANTEAFF. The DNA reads TGTGCCAGCAGTCGATCTACGGGAGCGAACACTGAAGCTTTCTTT.